The clone carrying this T cell receptor beta chain showed up just once. The CDR3 length is 16 residues. Trimming pared 6 bases from V and 7 bases from J, leaving 24 bases between. Looked up from germline, CDR1 is SNHLY and CDR2 is FYNNEI. These data come from a study of T cell responses to AZD1222 COVID-19 vaccine. Some clones are missing from TCRdb's copy, which holds only in-frame ones; the method was immunoSEQ multiplex PCR. This sample has around 190,000 clones, with 88% found just once. The clonotype comes from an adult in good health. The sample in question was peripheral blood, obtained on day 0 of AZD1222 vaccination. The V gene is TRBV2, the J gene TRBJ1-1; tentatively, D is TRBD1 (5 bases). The CDR3 here is CASRGGFLGRGGEAFF. The CDR3 bases are TGTGCCAGCAGGGGAGGCTTTCTGGGGCGGGGAGGTGAAGCTTTCTTT.